Listed here are 30 T cell receptor beta chains from one sample, sequenced in a study of cytomegalovirus exposure and HLA in healthy donors. It was with 60 Vbeta and 13 Jbeta primers that the PCR ran. This table comes from immunoSEQ multiplex PCR, and its TCRdb copy is limited to in-frame clones, with some not included. The sample includes tens of thousands of clones. Input material: PBMCs. These receptor sequences come from a human donor in good health.

J is TRBJ1-5 and V is TRBV28; TRBD1 matches 8 bases. This CDR3 has 16 amino acids. Looked up from germline, CDR1 is MDHEN and CDR2 is SYDVKM. V dropped 4 bases and J dropped 4; count of bases not matched to a gene: 9. CDR3 coding DNA: TGTGCCAGCAGTTCACAGAGGGACAGGAGAAATCAGCCCCAGCATTTT. It codes for CASSSQRDRRNQPQHF.

The chain carries TRBV28 and TRBJ1-4, with D tentatively TRBD1 (5 bases). Trimming took 8 bases from V and 3 from J, leaving 13 bases between them. The CDR3 has 14 residues. CDR1 MDHEN and CDR2 SYDVKM come from the germline V gene. The CDR3 reads CASHTGGANEKLFF. The DNA for the CDR3 is TGTGCCAGCCATACCGGAGGGGCTAATGAAAAACTGTTTTTT.

This chain uses TRBV2 with TRBJ1-6; 7 bases agree with TRBD1. V was pared by 3 bases and J by 6 bases, with 5 bases of the junction left unmatched. The CDR3 loop spans 15 amino acids. CDR1 is SNHLY, CDR2 FYNNEI, per germline. The CDR3 DNA follows: TGTGCCAGCAGTGAGTCACAGGGGATTAATTCACCCCTCCACTTT. It translates to CASSESQGINSPLHF.

The rearrangement joins TRBV14 to TRBJ2-7; a weak D match, TRBD2 (6 bases). This CDR3 comprises 13 residues. V lost 3 bases to trimming and J lost 5 bases, with 11 bases between them. The germline V gene encodes CDR1 SGHDN and CDR2 FVKESK. The CDR3, as DNA: TGTGCCAGCAGCCACAGGTGGGGGGACGAGCAGTACTTC. Translated, it gives CASSHRWGDEQYF.

As to this clone: Other DNA sequences in the same sample also yield this CDR3. The chain recombines TRBV7-3 with TRBJ2-7; the match to TRBD1 covers 10 bases. The CDR3 sequence is 14 residues long. V shed 2 bases and J 2 bases; nucleotides not matched to a gene: 0. Germline CDR1 is SGHTA and CDR2 is FQGTGA. This chain's CDR3 is CASSLGTGAYEQYF. The CDR3 DNA is TGTGCCAGCAGCTTAGGGACAGGGGCCTACGAGCAGTACTTC.

The V call is TRBV6-1, the J call TRBJ2-6, with unresolved D. Germline CDR1 and CDR2: MNHNS and SASEGT. Trimming removed 6 bases from V and 0 bases from J, with 9 bases in between. The length of the CDR3 is 15 residues. DNA of the CDR3: TGTGCCAGCAGGACACACAGCTCTGGGGCCAACGTCCTGACTTTC. Amino acids: CASRTHSSGANVLTF.

This chain uses TRBV6-1 with TRBJ1-3, with TRBD1 matching 7 bases. V was pared by 4 bases and J by 0 bases, with 6 bases of the junction left unmatched. The V gene's germline CDR1 is MNHNS and CDR2 SASEGT. The CDR3 sequence is 16 residues long. CDR3 bases: TGTGCCAGCAGTGCCGGACAGGTTGCCTCTGGAAACACCATATATTTT. Protein product: CASSAGQVASGNTIYF.

The gene calls are TRBV28 and TRBJ2-7; perhaps TRBD1 as D (6 bases). The CDR3 is 16 amino acids. From germline, CDR1 is MDHEN and CDR2 SYDVKM. V lost 2 bases and J 0 bases, leaving 14 bases between the germline ends. The CDR3 is CASSLGTNIFSYEQYF. CDR3 DNA: TGTGCCAGCAGTTTAGGGACAAACATTTTCTCCTACGAGCAGTACTTC.

This sequence joins TRBV5-4 and TRBJ2-7; possible D gene TRBD1, 6 bases. Trimming took off 3 bases at V and 2 bases at J, with 9 bases between the two ends. This CDR3 comprises 13 residues. Germline V gives CDR1 SGHNT, CDR2 YYREEE (reference sequence). Here the CDR3 DNA reads TGTGCCAGCAGCTCGGACAGAACCTACGAGCAGTACTTC. Protein: CASSSDRTYEQYF. The full variable domain, in which reference TRBV5-4 and TRBJ2-7 provide the parts outside the CDR3, is ETGVTQSPTHLIKTRGQQVTLRCSSQSGHNTVSWYQQALGQGPQFIFQYYREEENGRGNFPPRFSGLQFPNYSSELNVNALELDDSALYLCASSSDRTYEQYFGPGTRLTVT.

The chain uses TRBV19 and TRBJ1-1; D gene uncertain. Germline assignment: CDR1 LNHDA and CDR2 SQIVND (reference sequence). This CDR3 comprises 15 residues. The V and J ends lost 5 bases and 1 base respectively, with 14 bases between them. The CDR3 nucleotides are TGTGCCAGTAGTCGGACTACCCCCTGGAACACTGAAGCTTTCTTT. Translated, it gives CASSRTTPWNTEAFF. Together with reference TRBV19 and TRBJ1-1, the CDR3 gives the full variable domain: DGGITQSPKYLFRKEGQNVTLSCEQNLNHDAMYWYRQDPGQGLRLIYYSQIVNDFQKGDIAEGYSVSREKKESFPLTVTSAQKNPTAFYLCASSRTTPWNTEAFFGQGTRLTVV.

The genes are TRBV30 and TRBJ1-1, with TRBD1 matching over 9 bases. Germline CDR1 reads GTSNPN; CDR2 reads SVGIG (reference sequence). The CDR3 length is 14 residues. Losses at the gene ends were 4 bases for V and 0 bases for J; bases not matched to a gene: 3. This chain's CDR3 is CAWNRGRMNTEAFF. CDR3 coding DNA: TGTGCCTGGAACAGGGGGCGGATGAACACTGAAGCTTTCTTT.

As regards this clone: Other nucleotide sequences in the sample specify the same CDR3. The chain uses TRBV7-3 and TRBJ2-3, with D perhaps matching TRBD2 (6 bases). V was pared by 3 bases and J by 4 bases, with 8 bases between. The CDR3 is made up of 13 amino acids. Germline V gene sequence: CDR1 SGHTA, CDR2 FQGTGA. The CDR3 nucleotides read TGTGCCAGCAGCTTGGGACTCGCAGATACGCAGTATTTT. Translation: CASSLGLADTQYF.

The chain recombines TRBV7-8 with TRBJ2-2; TRBD2 agrees at 7 bases. V dropped 5 bases and J dropped 8; count of bases not matched to a gene: 23. CDR3 length: 19 residues. CDR1 and CDR2 from the germline V gene are SGHVS and FQNEAQ. CDR3 DNA sequence: TGTGCCAGCAGCGGGGACTATTCACAGTCGACCGTCTTGGTGGGGGAGCTGTTTTTT. It yields the protein CASSGDYSQSTVLVGELFF.

This rearrangement joins TRBV6-5 to TRBJ2-7; 9 bases fit TRBD2. There are 13 residues in the CDR3. Germline CDR1 and CDR2: MNHEY and SVGAGI. V lost 5 bases to trimming and J lost 7 bases; unmatched junction nucleotides: 6. CDR3 sequence reads: CASSPHAGGEQYF. For the CDR3, the DNA is TGTGCCAGCAGTCCTCACGCGGGAGGGGAGCAGTACTTC.

The chain couples TRBV7-9 to TRBJ2-7; a possible D gene is TRBD1 (5 bases). Germline lookup yields CDR1 SEHNR and CDR2 FQNEAQ (reference sequence). The CDR3 length is 16 residues. V shed 0 bases and J shed 1 base, with 13 bases lying between them. CDR3 in DNA: TGTGCCAGCAGCTTAGCGCTCCAGGGTAGGTCCTACGAGCAGTACTTC. Translated: CASSLALQGRSYEQYF.

The V call is TRBV7-6, the J call TRBJ2-7; 9 bases fit TRBD1. Germline CDR1 and CDR2: SGHVS and FNYEAQ. Losses at the gene ends were 5 bases for V and 5 bases for J; bases not matched to a gene: 7. The CDR3 length is 14 residues. CDR3: CASSPTGGWDEQYF. CDR3 sequence (DNA): TGTGCCAGCAGCCCTACAGGGGGCTGGGACGAGCAGTACTTC.

The chain combines TRBV19 with TRBJ2-3; D remains unclear. This CDR3 has 13 residues. Germline values: CDR1 LNHDA, CDR2 SQIVND (reference sequence). V was trimmed by 3 bases and J by 5 bases, leaving 9 bases between them. CDR3 in DNA: TGTGCCAGTAGTATGGCCTTCAGAGATACGCAGTATTTT. It is translated as CASSMAFRDTQYF.

The chain uses TRBV2 and TRBJ1-3; D remains ambiguous. This CDR3 has 16 residues. Trimming left V 1 base short and J 0 bases short, with 10 bases between. CDR1 is SNHLY, CDR2 FYNNEI, per germline. For the CDR3, the DNA is TGTGCCAGCAGTGAAGTCACGGGGAGCTCTGGAAACACCATATATTTT. It is translated as CASSEVTGSSGNTIYF.

The gene calls are TRBV7-2 and TRBJ2-3, with 8 bases aligning to TRBD2. Trimming removed 6 bases from V and 5 bases from J; junction bases left unmatched: 7. Per the germline V gene, CDR1 is SGHTA and CDR2 is FQGNSA. This CDR3 is built from 14 residues. The CDR3 sequence: CASRSPGGGDTQYF. The CDR3 DNA follows: TGTGCCAGCAGATCTCCGGGGGGGGGAGATACGCAGTATTTT.

The chain uses TRBV18 and TRBJ1-5; D remains unclear. With 1 base removed from V and 8 bases from J, the gap between germline ends came to 12 bases. This CDR3 region has 14 residues. The germline gives CDR1 KGHSH, CDR2 LQKENI. The CDR3 DNA reads TGTGCCAGCTCACCACAGTCAGCTCAGGAGCCCCAGCATTTT. This translates into CASSPQSAQEPQHF. Looking up the rest from reference TRBV18 and TRBJ1-5 gives the full variable domain: NAGVMQNPRHLVRRRGQEARLRCSPMKGHSHVYWYRQLPEEGLKFMVYLQKENIIDESGMPKERFSAEFPKEGPSILRIQQVVRGDSAAYFCASSPQSAQEPQHFGDGTRLSIL.

The rearrangement joins TRBV6-6 to TRBJ1-1, with TRBD1 matching 7 bases. Germline V gives CDR1 MNHNY, CDR2 SVGAGI (reference sequence). The CDR3 sequence is 14 residues long. The V gene end was trimmed by 8 bases and the J gene end by 6 bases; junction bases not matched to a gene: 12. The CDR3 DNA reads TGTGCCAGCGTCAACAGGGGCCCTTTGGCTGAAGCTTTCTTT. Protein sequence: CASVNRGPLAEAFF.

The chain couples TRBV11-3 to TRBJ2-3, with 13 bases fitting TRBD2. V lost 3 bases, J lost 2 bases, and 2 bases stayed unmatched. This CDR3 comprises 16 residues. Germline V gene data show CDR1 as SGHNT and CDR2 as YENEEA. In DNA form, the CDR3 reads TGTGCCAGCAGCTTGGGACTAGCGGGAACCACAGATACGCAGTATTTT. Protein sequence: CASSLGLAGTTDTQYF.

The V and J genes are TRBV15 and TRBJ2-7, with 9 bases that match TRBD1. This CDR3 comprises 15 residues. The germline V gene has CDR1 LNHNV and CDR2 YYDKDF (reference sequence). Unmatched junction bases numbered 5, after V lost 3 bases and J lost 2 bases. The CDR3, as DNA: TGTGCCACCAGCAGGGAACAGGGGGCCCCCTACGAGCAGTACTTC. It yields the protein CATSREQGAPYEQYF.

This chain uses TRBV15 with TRBJ2-7; TRBD1 matches at 7 bases. The CDR3 runs to 14 residues. Germline V lookup: CDR1 LNHNV, CDR2 YYDKDF (reference sequence). V lost 0 bases to trimming and J lost 13 bases; unmatched junction nucleotides: 12. The CDR3 nucleotides read TGTGCCACCAGCAGAGATACCCAAGGACAGGTCTTTTACTTC. As protein: CATSRDTQGQVFYF.

The chain has TRBV7-8 and TRBJ1-1; 7 nucleotides agree with TRBD1. The germline CDR1 and CDR2 sequences are SGHVS and FQNEAQ. The CDR3 runs 16 residues. Trimming cost V 5 bases and J 4 bases; bases outside gene matches: 13. The CDR3 region is CASSHGGQSWSTEAFF. The CDR3 DNA sequence: TGTGCCAGCAGCCATGGGGGACAGTCATGGTCCACTGAAGCTTTCTTT.

The chain joins TRBV27 to TRBJ1-3; 7 bases fit TRBD1. Germline CDR1 reads MNHEY; CDR2 reads SMNVEV (reference sequence). The CDR3 length is 17 residues. V was clipped by 2 bases and J by 3 bases; unmatched bases: 10. The CDR3 spells CASSLIDRELDGNTIYF. Here the CDR3 DNA reads TGTGCCAGCAGTTTAATAGACAGGGAATTGGATGGAAACACCATATATTTT.

The V and J genes are TRBV7-3 and TRBJ2-5; TRBD1 might be the D (6 bases). The V end lost 2 bases, the J end lost 4 bases, and 17 bases lay between the germline ends. CDR3 size: 16 residues. The germline V gene encodes CDR1 SGHTA and CDR2 FQGTGA. Here the CDR3 reads CASSLSPRGMAETQYF. The CDR3 region has the DNA TGTGCCAGCAGCTTATCCCCCAGGGGAATGGCAGAGACCCAGTACTTC.

This rearrangement joins TRBV7-2 to TRBJ1-1; 7 nucleotides match TRBD1. The V and J ends lost 4 bases and 0 bases, in that order; junction bases with no gene match: 2. The CDR3 loop spans 14 amino acids. Germline CDR1 reads SGHTA; CDR2 reads FQGNSA. The CDR3 coding sequence is TGTGCCAGCAGCTACGACAGGGTGAACACTGAAGCTTTCTTT. Protein: CASSYDRVNTEAFF.

The CDR3 spells CASSSGKGYDEQYF. The DNA of the CDR3 is TGTGCCAGTAGTTCCGGGAAAGGGTACGACGAGCAGTACTTC. The V call is TRBV19, the J call TRBJ2-7; D is perhaps TRBD2 (5 bases). The CDR3 loop spans 14 amino acids. Germline CDR1 reads LNHDA; CDR2 reads SQIVND (reference sequence). V lost 5 bases, J lost 5 bases, and 16 bases lay in between.

V is TRBV4-1 and J is TRBJ2-1, with 8 bases aligning to TRBD1. CDR1 and CDR2 from the germline V gene are MGHRA and YSYEKL. V dropped 0 bases and J dropped 1; count of bases not matched to a gene: 5. This CDR3 is built from 17 residues. As DNA, the CDR3 is TGCGCCAGCAGCCAAGATATAAGGACAGGGTCCTACAATGAGCAGTTCTTC. This translates into CASSQDIRTGSYNEQFF.